The 9 T cell receptor beta chains presented below share a single source sample, sequenced in a study of control samples from healthy donors and cancer patients (TCRdb year 2020). The library relied on the immunoSEQ multiplex PCR assay. TCRdb holds this immuneACCESS table with in-frame rearrangements only. Some clones are missing; in checked studies, unresolved V genes explain under half, and the rest has no known cause. The sample profile shows 40,000 to 50,000 clones; roughly 94% of them were found once. The ten largest clones capture more than 20% of the sample. Sequenced input: blood. The receptors originated from a man in his sixties in good health.

The chain joins TRBV28 to TRBJ2-7, with D perhaps matching TRBD1 (7 bases). Germline CDR1 is MDHEN and CDR2 is SYDVKM. The CDR3 is 14 amino acids. Trimming left V 7 bases short and J 4 bases short, with 17 bases between. The CDR3 reads CASNVGGGGYEQYF. The DNA of the CDR3 is TGTGCCAGCAATGTCGGAGGGGGCGGTTACGAGCAGTACTTC.

This chain links TRBV19 with TRBJ1-1; D gene unclear. The V gene's germline CDR1 is LNHDA and CDR2 SQIVND (reference sequence). This CDR3 is built from 15 residues. V was pared by 7 bases and J by 0 bases, with 15 bases between. CDR3 amino acids: CASTHPGFMNTEAFF. CDR3 in DNA: TGTGCCAGTACTCACCCGGGGTTCATGAACACTGAAGCTTTCTTT.

The chain links TRBV11-3 to TRBJ1-2; D remains unclear. Trimming pared 0 bases from V and 0 bases from J, leaving 8 bases between. CDR1 is SGHNT, CDR2 YENEEA, per germline. The length of the CDR3 is 15 residues. In DNA, the CDR3 is TGTGCCAGCAGCTTAGATCTGCCTCCTAACTATGGCTACACCTTC. As protein: CASSLDLPPNYGYTF. The full variable domain, completed using reference TRBV11-3 and TRBJ1-2, is EAGVVQSPRYKIIEKKQPVAFWCNPISGHNTLYWYLQNLGQGPELLIRYENEEAVDDSQLPKDRFSAERLKGVDSTLKIQPAELGDSAVYLCASSLDLPPNYGYTFGSGTRLTVV.

In its sample, this clone was seen once. The V and J genes are TRBV29-1 and TRBJ1-2, with D unresolved. This CDR3 spans 11 amino acids. V dropped 3 bases and J dropped 4 bases, with 6 bases sitting between them. Germline CDR1 reads SQVTM; CDR2 reads ANQGSEA. The CDR3 sequence: CSVEMSYGYTF. The CDR3 DNA follows: TGCAGCGTTGAGATGTCCTATGGCTACACCTTC. Variable domain in full (rest from reference TRBV29-1 and TRBJ1-2): SAVISQKPSRDICQRGTSLTIQCQVDSQVTMMFWYRQQPGQSLTLIATANQGSEATYESGFVIDKFPISRPNLTFSTLTVSNMSPEDSSIYLCSVEMSYGYTFGSGTRLTVV.

V is TRBV6-6 and J is TRBJ2-6, with D possibly matching TRBD1 (5 bases). CDR3 length: 16 residues. V dropped 2 bases and J dropped 0 bases, with 8 bases sitting between them. The V gene's germline CDR1 is MNHNY and CDR2 SVGAGI (reference sequence). CDR3 in amino acids: CASSYGATSGANVLTF. The CDR3 region has the DNA TGTGCCAGCAGTTACGGGGCTACCTCTGGGGCCAACGTCCTGACTTTC.

The chain couples TRBV6-1 to TRBJ1-5; 12 bases are a match to TRBD1. CDR3 length: 17 amino acids. The V and J ends lost 0 bases and 7 bases, in that order; junction bases with no gene match: 7. Per the germline V gene, CDR1 is MNHNS and CDR2 is SASEGT. The CDR3 reads CASSEARDRGRGQPQHF. The DNA of the CDR3 is TGTGCCAGCAGTGAAGCCCGGGACAGGGGGCGCGGGCAGCCCCAGCATTTT.

This chain connects TRBV7-9 to TRBJ2-2; 9 nucleotides match TRBD1. Unmatched junction bases numbered 13, after V lost 3 bases and J lost 5 bases. Germline loops: CDR1 SEHNR, CDR2 FQNEAQ (reference sequence). The CDR3 has 18 residues. CDR3 sequence reads: CASSLGPRQGEYTGELFF. The CDR3 region has the DNA TGTGCCAGCAGCTTGGGTCCGAGACAGGGGGAATATACCGGGGAGCTGTTTTTT.

The chain joins TRBV3-1 (or the pseudogene TRBV3-2) to TRBJ1-5; possible D gene TRBD1, 5 bases. Germline V gene lookup returns CDR1 LGHDT and CDR2 YNNKEL (reference sequence). Deletions cut 4 bases from V and 0 bases from J, with 10 bases between. The CDR3 loop spans 15 amino acids. DNA for the CDR3: TGTGCCAGCAGCCCCGGGACGGTTAGCAATCAGCCCCAGCATTTT. Residues: CASSPGTVSNQPQHF.

This clone was counted once. V and J are TRBV30 and TRBJ1-2; D call uncertain. The germline V gene encodes CDR1 GTSNPN and CDR2 SVGIG (reference sequence). Trimming removed 5 bases from V and 6 bases from J, with 13 bases in between. The length of the CDR3 is 12 residues. This CDR3 reads CAWASGGHGYTF. The CDR3 DNA is TGTGCCTGGGCCTCCGGAGGGCATGGCTACACCTTC.